The T cell receptor (beta chain) described here comes from a study of shared clonotypes between healthy human individuals. Study outcomes and limitations: Several donors showed sharing of 4.5% to 6% of naive CD4 clonotypes. Having only a few donors restricted how much genetic and exposure-history diversity was captured.

Points on this clone: Its antigen remains unknown.

This CDR3 is 15 amino acids long. The germline gives CDR1 MNHEY, CDR2 SMNVEV (reference sequence). V lost 6 bases and J 4 bases, leaving 18 bases between the germline ends. Assay runs were performed at deep level. Sequencing used immunoSEQ multiplex PCR; TCRdb keeps in-frame clones, though not all of them. The sample records 2 million to 3 million clones, over 85% being singletons. The V gene is TRBV27, the J gene TRBJ1-1, with unresolved D. The source of this sequence is a young man in good health. Some clones in this sample may be carry-over from other donors' samples. The specimen sequenced was naive CD4+ T cells from PBMCs. Subset described: CD45RA+ positively selected. This chain's CDR3 is CASSPARARITEAFF. The CDR3 DNA sequence: TGTGCCAGCAGCCCCGCAAGGGCACGGATCACTGAAGCTTTCTTT.